A selection of T cell receptor beta chains follows, all from one sample in a study of T cells in Graves' hyperthyroidism and ophthalmopathy. In TCRdb, the multiplex PCR reads were re-called with MiXCR into one record per CDR3 protein. The table lists hundreds of thousands of distinct CDR3 sequences, 15% to 20% of them singletons. Sequenced material: blood. The receptors were sampled from a woman under 40 with Graves' hyperthyroidism. Both conserved end residues are part of each CDR3. Each record gives: V gene, J gene, clone size, D gene, CDR3 protein, CDR3 DNA. A D gene is named only where the DNA matches it firmly. Clone sizes are given selectively: once, few, many, or a class where the clone is expanded.

TRBV30	TRBJ2-2	many	TRBD2	CAWNGLAGGAGELFF	TGTGCCTGGAATGGGCTAGCGGGAGGCGCCGGGGAGCTGTTTTTT
TRBV28	TRBJ1-2	many	-	CASSFPRGYGYTF	TGTGCCAGCAGTTTTCCCCGGGGGTATGGCTACACCTTC
TRBV20-1	TRBJ2-3	-	TRBD1	CSARGDRGSDTQYF	TGCAGTGCTAGAGGGGACAGGGGGTCAGATACGCAGTATTTT
TRBV20-1	TRBJ1-2	few	-	CSARATTNFNYGYTF	TGCAGTGCTAGAGCCACAACGAATTTTAACTATGGCTACACCTTC
TRBV12-3/TRBV12-4	TRBJ2-3	many	-	CAVQGNRGTDTQYF	TGTGCCGTCCAGGGGAACAGGGGCACAGATACGCAGTATTTT
TRBV5-6	TRBJ1-5	-	-	CASSPGHNNQPQHF	TGTGCCAGCAGCCCGGGACACAACAATCAGCCCCAGCATTTT
TRBV12-5	TRBJ2-2	many	TRBD1	CASGRQGSNGELFF	TGTGCTAGTGGGAGACAGGGGTCGAACGGGGAGCTGTTTTTT
TRBV3-1	TRBJ2-7	many	-	CASRPAGAQEQYF	TGTGCCAGCAGGCCAGCAGGGGCACAGGAGCAGTACTTC
TRBV10-2	TRBJ1-5	-	-	CASSESTAYQPQHF	TGCGCCAGCAGTGAGTCGACGGCTTATCAGCCCCAGCATTTT
TRBV11-2	TRBJ2-5	-	-	CASSSAGIQETQYF	TGTGCCAGCAGCTCGGCGGGGATCCAAGAGACCCAGTACTTC
TRBV7-2	TRBJ1-1	-	-	CASSSEYTEAFF	TGTGCCAGCAGCTCCGAATACACTGAAGCTTTCTTT
TRBV20-1	TRBJ1-1	many	-	CSASAGRDTEAFF	TGCAGTGCTAGCGCAGGGCGGGACACTGAAGCTTTCTTT
TRBV24-1	TRBJ2-1	few	TRBD2	CATSEGLAGTINEQFF	TGTGCCACCAGTGAAGGACTAGCGGGAACTATTAATGAGCAGTTCTTC
TRBV11-3	TRBJ1-1	many	-	CASSQGRNREAFF	TGTGCCAGCAGCCAGGGACGGAACCGTGAAGCTTTCTTT
TRBV27	TRBJ2-5	few	-	CAIPWVGVETQYF	TGTGCCATACCATGGGTGGGAGTGGAGACCCAGTACTTC
TRBV28	TRBJ1-1	many	-	CASSLWAGSDTEAFF	TGTGCCAGCAGTTTATGGGCAGGGTCGGACACTGAAGCTTTCTTT
TRBV11-3	TRBJ1-4	many	TRBD1	CASSSDRNEKLFF	TGTGCCAGCAGCTCGGACAGGAATGAAAAACTGTTTTTT
TRBV20-1	TRBJ2-1	many	-	CSARPGVAYNEQFF	TGCAGTGCTAGACCGGGAGTTGCTTACAATGAGCAGTTCTTC
TRBV4-2	TRBJ2-7	many	-	CASSQETGYEQYF	TGTGCCAGCAGCCAAGAGACGGGCTACGAGCAGTACTTC
TRBV3-1	TRBJ2-3	few	-	CASSQAGLTDTQYF	TGTGCCAGCAGCCAAGCGGGGCTCACAGATACGCAGTATTTT
TRBV20-1	TRBJ2-1	many	TRBD2	CSARPSGRYNEQFF	TGCAGTGCTAGACCGAGCGGGAGGTACAATGAGCAGTTCTTC
TRBV28	TRBJ2-7	many	TRBD1	CASAGTGADEQYF	TGTGCCAGCGCCGGGACAGGGGCCGACGAGCAGTACTTC
TRBV13	TRBJ1-4	-	-	CASSEAGSYEKLFF	TGTGCCAGCAGTGAAGCAGGGAGCTATGAAAAACTGTTTTTT
TRBV6-1	TRBJ2-2	-	-	CASSSPGTTVTGELFF	TGTGCCAGCAGTAGTCCCGGGACAACCGTCACCGGGGAGCTGTTTTTT
TRBV6-1	TRBJ2-6	few	TRBD2	CASIPASGRGGANVLTF	TGTGCCAGCATCCCGGCTAGCGGGAGAGGTGGGGCCAACGTCCTGACTTTC
TRBV12-3/TRBV12-4	TRBJ1-5	few	-	CASRTAGVVNQPQHF	TGTGCCAGCAGAACGGCGGGGGTCGTCAATCAGCCCCAGCATTTT
TRBV2	TRBJ1-4	many	-	CASSPLSEKLFF	TGTGCCAGCAGTCCGCTCAGTGAAAAACTGTTTTTT
TRBV28	TRBJ1-2	many	-	CASSLGGYGYTF	TGTGCCAGCAGTTTAGGTGGCTATGGCTACACCTTC
TRBV7-2	TRBJ2-3	many	-	CASSTLTGTDTQYF	TGTGCCAGCAGCACCCTGACAGGCACAGATACGCAGTATTTT
TRBV4-2	TRBJ2-7	-	-	CASSQVETVSYEQYF	TGTGCCAGCAGCCAAGTGGAAACGGTTTCCTACGAGCAGTACTTC
TRBV10-2	TRBJ1-5	-	TRBD1	CASSENRGPQPQHF	TGCGCCAGCAGTGAAAACAGGGGGCCTCAGCCCCAGCATTTT
TRBV3-1	TRBJ1-1	-	TRBD1	CASSGGQVRLKRRNTEAFF	TGTGCCAGCAGCGGGGGACAGGTTAGGCTGAAGAGACGGAACACTGAAGCTTTCTTT
TRBV12-3/TRBV12-4	TRBJ2-1	many	-	CASRYGTERYDLYNEQFF	TGTGCCAGCAGATACGGGACGGAACGCTACGATCTTTACAATGAGCAGTTCTTC
TRBV7-9	TRBJ2-3	-	TRBD2	CASLWGERRTSGRRDTQYF	TGTGCCAGCTTGTGGGGCGAGCGAAGGACTAGCGGGAGAAGGGATACGCAGTATTTT
TRBV5-1	TRBJ1-1	few	TRBD1	CASPRGAGEAFF	TGCGCCAGCCCCAGGGGGGCGGGTGAAGCTTTCTTT
TRBV2	TRBJ1-3	-	-	CARITQGRLDTIYF	TGTGCCAGAATCACTCAGGGAAGGCTGGACACCATATATTTT
TRBV30	TRBJ2-3	many	TRBD2	CAWILTSGSTDTQYF	TGTGCCTGGATCTTGACTAGCGGGAGCACAGATACGCAGTATTTT
TRBV18	TRBJ2-1	many	-	CATTPGTYNEQFF	TGTGCCACCACACCGGGGACCTACAATGAGCAGTTCTTC
TRBV11-3	TRBJ1-4	-	-	CASSLLGTTNKKLFF	TGTGCCAGCAGCTTATTGGGGACAACTAATAAAAAACTGTTTTTT
TRBV19	TRBJ1-5	-	-	CASRQETNQPQHF	TGTGCCAGCAGACAGGAAACTAATCAGCCCCAGCATTTT
TRBV7-2	TRBJ2-7	many	-	CASSQGLADFYEQYF	TGTGCCAGCAGCCAGGGGCTAGCGGATTTTTACGAGCAGTACTTC
TRBV7-2	TRBJ2-2	many	TRBD1	CASSPQGAVTGELFF	TGTGCCAGCAGCCCACAGGGGGCAGTCACCGGGGAGCTGTTTTTT
TRBV28	TRBJ2-1	many	TRBD2	CATSTTTGTRDYNEQFF	TGTGCCACCTCTACTACGACCGGGACTAGAGACTACAATGAGCAGTTCTTC
TRBV5-1	TRBJ2-7	-	TRBD2	CASSPIAGEAGIYEQYF	TGCGCCAGCAGCCCGATAGCGGGAGAAGCGGGCATCTACGAGCAGTACTTC
TRBV4-1	TRBJ2-3	-	-	CASSQLKSTDTQYF	TGCGCCAGCAGCCAACTCAAGAGCACAGATACGCAGTATTTT
TRBV6-2/TRBV6-3	TRBJ1-5	many	-	CASSNGRPQHF	TGTGCCAGCAGTAACGGGCGGCCCCAGCATTTT
TRBV27	TRBJ2-7	-	TRBD2	CASSSPTSGRWEQYF	TGTGCCAGCAGTTCCCCTACTAGCGGGAGGTGGGAGCAGTACTTC
TRBV5-1	TRBJ2-6	-	-	CASSGGLGANVLTF	TGCGCCAGCAGTGGGGGGTTAGGGGCCAACGTCCTGACTTTC
TRBV29-1	TRBJ1-2	few	-	CSSTGSDGYTF	TGCAGCTCGACAGGATCGGATGGCTACACCTTC
TRBV4-3	TRBJ1-4	-	TRBD1	CASSPSQGAGEKLFF	TGCGCCAGCAGCCCGAGCCAGGGGGCGGGTGAAAAACTGTTTTTT
TRBV27	TRBJ2-7	-	-	CASSFTGLGGGHPYEQYF	TGTGCCAGCAGTTTTACCGGCCTCGGAGGGGGACACCCCTACGAGCAGTACTTC